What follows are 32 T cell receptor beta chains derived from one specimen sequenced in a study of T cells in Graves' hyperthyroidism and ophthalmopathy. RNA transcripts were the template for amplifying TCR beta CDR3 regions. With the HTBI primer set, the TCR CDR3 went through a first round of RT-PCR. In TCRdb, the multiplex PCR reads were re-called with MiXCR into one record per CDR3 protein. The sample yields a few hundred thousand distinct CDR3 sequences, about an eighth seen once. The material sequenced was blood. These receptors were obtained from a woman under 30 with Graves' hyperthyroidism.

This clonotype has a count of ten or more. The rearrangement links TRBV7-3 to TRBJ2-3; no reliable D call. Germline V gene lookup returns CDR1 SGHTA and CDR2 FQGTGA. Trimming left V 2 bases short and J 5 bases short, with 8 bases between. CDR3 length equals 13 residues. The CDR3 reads CASSLLREDTQYF. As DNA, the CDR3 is TGTGCCAGCAGCTTATTAAGGGAAGATACGCAGTATTTT.

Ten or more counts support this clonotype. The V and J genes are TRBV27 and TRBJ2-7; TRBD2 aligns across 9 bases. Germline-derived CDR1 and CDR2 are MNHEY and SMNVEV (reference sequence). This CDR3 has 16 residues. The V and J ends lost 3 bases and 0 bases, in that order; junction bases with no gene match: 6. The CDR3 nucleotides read TGTGCCAGCAGTTTCGACCATAGCGGGAGCTCCTACGAGCAGTACTTC. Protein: CASSFDHSGSSYEQYF.

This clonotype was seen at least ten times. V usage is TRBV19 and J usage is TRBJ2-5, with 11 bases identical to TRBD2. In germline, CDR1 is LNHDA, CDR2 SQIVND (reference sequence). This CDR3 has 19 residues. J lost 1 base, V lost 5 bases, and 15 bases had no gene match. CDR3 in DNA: TGTGCCAGTAGTCCCCCCCGACTAGCGGGAAGACCGATCCAAGAGACCCAGTACTTC. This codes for CASSPPRLAGRPIQETQYF.

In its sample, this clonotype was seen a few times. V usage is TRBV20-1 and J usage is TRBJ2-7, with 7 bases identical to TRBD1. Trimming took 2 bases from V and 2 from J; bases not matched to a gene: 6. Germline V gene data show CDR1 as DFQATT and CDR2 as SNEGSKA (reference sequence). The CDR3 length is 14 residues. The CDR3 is CSARFPGGPYEQYF. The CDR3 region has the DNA TGCAGTGCTAGATTCCCAGGGGGACCCTACGAGCAGTACTTC.

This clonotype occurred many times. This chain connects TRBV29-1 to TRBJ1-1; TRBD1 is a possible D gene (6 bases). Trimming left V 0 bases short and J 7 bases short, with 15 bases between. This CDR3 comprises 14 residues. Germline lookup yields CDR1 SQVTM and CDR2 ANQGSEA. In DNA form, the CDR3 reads TGCAGCGTTGAAGAATCAGGGGCCAAAGGTGAAGCTTTCTTT. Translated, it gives CSVEESGAKGEAFF.

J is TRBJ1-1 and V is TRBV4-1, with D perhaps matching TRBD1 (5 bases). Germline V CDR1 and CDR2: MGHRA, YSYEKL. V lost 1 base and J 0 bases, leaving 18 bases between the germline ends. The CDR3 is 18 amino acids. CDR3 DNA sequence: TGCGCCAGCAGCCAAGGACTGTTGCGGGGCCGGATGAACACTGAAGCTTTCTTT. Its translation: CASSQGLLRGRMNTEAFF.

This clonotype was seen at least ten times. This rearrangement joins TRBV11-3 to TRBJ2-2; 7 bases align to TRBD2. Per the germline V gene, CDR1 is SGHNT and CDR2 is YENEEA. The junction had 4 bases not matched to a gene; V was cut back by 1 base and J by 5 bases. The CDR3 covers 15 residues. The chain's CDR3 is CASSLGAGRTGELFF. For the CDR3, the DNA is TGTGCCAGCAGCTTAGGAGCGGGACGAACCGGGGAGCTGTTTTTT.

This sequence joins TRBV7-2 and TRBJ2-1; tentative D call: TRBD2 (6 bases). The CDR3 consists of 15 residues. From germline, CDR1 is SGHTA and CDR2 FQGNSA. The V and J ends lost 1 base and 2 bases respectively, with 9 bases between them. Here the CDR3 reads CASSLGGMTYNEQFF. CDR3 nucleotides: TGTGCCAGCAGCTTAGGCGGGATGACCTACAATGAGCAGTTCTTC.

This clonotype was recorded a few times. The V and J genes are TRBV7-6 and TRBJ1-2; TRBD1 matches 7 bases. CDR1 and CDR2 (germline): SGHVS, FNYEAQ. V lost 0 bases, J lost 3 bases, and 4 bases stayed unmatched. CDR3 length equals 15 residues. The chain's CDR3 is CASSLAPGTDYGYTF. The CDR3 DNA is TGTGCCAGCAGCTTAGCGCCCGGGACAGACTATGGCTACACCTTC.

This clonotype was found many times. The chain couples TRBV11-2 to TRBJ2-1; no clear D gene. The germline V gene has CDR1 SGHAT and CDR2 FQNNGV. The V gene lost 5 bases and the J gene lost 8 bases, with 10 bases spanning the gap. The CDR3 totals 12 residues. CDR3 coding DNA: TGTGCCAGCAGCACGAGTCAGGATGAGCAGTTCTTC. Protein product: CASSTSQDEQFF.

For the CDR3, the DNA is TGTGCCAGTAGTAGTAGCTCCCCCGGGGAGCTGTTTTTT. Translated, it gives CASSSSSPGELFF. The genes are TRBV19 and TRBJ2-2; no firm D call. The CDR3 has 13 amino acids. CDR1 is LNHDA and CDR2 is SQIVND in the germline V gene (reference sequence). The V gene lost 4 bases and the J gene lost 6 bases, with 9 bases spanning the gap. The variable domain in full, completed from reference TRBV19 and TRBJ2-2, reads DGGITQSPKYLFRKEGQNVTLSCEQNLNHDAMYWYRQDPGQGLRLIYYSQIVNDFQKGDIAEGYSVSREKKESFPLTVTSAQKNPTAFYLCASSSSSPGELFFGEGSRLTVL.

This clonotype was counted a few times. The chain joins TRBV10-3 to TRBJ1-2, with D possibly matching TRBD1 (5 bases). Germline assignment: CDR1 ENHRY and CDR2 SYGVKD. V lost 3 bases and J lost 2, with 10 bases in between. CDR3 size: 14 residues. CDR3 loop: CAISDGRTNYGYTF. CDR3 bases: TGTGCCATCAGTGATGGTCGGACAAACTATGGCTACACCTTC.

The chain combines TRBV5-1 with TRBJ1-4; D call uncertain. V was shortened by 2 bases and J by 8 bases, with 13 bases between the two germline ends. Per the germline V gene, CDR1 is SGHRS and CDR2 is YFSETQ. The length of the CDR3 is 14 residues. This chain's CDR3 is CASSFGESGEKLFF. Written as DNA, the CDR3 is TGCGCCAGCAGCTTCGGGGAGTCGGGCGAAAAACTGTTTTTT.

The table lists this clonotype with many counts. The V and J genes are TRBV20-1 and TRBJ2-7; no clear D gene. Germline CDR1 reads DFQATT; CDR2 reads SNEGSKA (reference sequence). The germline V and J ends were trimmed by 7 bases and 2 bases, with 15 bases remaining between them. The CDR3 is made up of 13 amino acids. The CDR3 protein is CSVRWLVPYEQYF. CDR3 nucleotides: TGCAGTGTCCGTTGGCTAGTCCCCTACGAGCAGTACTTC.

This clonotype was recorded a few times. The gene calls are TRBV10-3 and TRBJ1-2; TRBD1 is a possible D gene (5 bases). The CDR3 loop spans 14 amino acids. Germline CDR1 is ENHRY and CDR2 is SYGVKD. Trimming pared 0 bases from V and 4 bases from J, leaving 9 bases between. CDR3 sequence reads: CAISESGESYGYTF. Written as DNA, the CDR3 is TGTGCCATCAGTGAGTCAGGGGAATCCTATGGCTACACCTTC.

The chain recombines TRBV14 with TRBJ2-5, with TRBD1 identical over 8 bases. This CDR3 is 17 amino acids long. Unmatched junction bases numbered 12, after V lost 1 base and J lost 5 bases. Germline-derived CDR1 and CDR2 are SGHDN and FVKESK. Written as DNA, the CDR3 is TGTGCCAGCAGCCAAGGCAGGGGGCGCAGTATCGGGGAGACCCAGTACTTC. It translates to CASSQGRGRSIGETQYF.

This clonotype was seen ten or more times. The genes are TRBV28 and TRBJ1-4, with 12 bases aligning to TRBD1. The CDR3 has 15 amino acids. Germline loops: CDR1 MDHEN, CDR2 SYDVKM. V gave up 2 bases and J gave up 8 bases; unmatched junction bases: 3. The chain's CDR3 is CASSLPGQGAEKLFF. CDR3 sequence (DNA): TGTGCCAGCAGTTTACCGGGACAGGGGGCCGAAAAACTGTTTTTT.

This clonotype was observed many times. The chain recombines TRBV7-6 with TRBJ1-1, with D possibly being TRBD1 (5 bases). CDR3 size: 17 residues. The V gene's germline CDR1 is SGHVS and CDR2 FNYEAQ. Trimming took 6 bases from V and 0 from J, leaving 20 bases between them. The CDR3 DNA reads TGTGCCAGCAGTCCACTCCCGGGGGGAATCATGAACACTGAAGCTTTCTTT. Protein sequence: CASSPLPGGIMNTEAFF.

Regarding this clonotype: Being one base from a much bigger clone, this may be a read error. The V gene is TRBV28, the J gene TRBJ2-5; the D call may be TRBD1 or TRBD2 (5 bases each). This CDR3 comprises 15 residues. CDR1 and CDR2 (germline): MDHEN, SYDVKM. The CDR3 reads CTSSPGMGTGETQYF. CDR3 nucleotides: TGTACCAGCAGTCCGGGCATGGGGACGGGGGAGACCCAGTACTTC.

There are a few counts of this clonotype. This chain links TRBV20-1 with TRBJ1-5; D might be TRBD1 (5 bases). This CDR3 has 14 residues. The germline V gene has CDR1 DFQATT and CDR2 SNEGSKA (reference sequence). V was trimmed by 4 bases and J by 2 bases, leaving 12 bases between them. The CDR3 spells CSAKRRAGNQPQHF. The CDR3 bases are TGCAGTGCTAAGCGCAGGGCCGGCAATCAGCCCCAGCATTTT.

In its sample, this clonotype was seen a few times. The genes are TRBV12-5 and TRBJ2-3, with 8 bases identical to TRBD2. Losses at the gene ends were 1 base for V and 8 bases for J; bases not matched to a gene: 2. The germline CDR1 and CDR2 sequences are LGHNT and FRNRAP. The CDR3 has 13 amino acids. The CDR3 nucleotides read TGTGCTAGTGGTTTGGACGGGACTAGTACGCAGTATTTT. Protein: CASGLDGTSTQYF.

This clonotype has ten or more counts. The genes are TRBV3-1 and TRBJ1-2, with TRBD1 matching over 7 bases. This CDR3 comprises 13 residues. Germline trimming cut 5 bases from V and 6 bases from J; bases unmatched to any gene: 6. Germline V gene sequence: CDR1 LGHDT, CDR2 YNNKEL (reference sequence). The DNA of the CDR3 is TGTGCCAGCAGCGAGCACAGGGGAAATGGCTACACCTTC. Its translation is CASSEHRGNGYTF.

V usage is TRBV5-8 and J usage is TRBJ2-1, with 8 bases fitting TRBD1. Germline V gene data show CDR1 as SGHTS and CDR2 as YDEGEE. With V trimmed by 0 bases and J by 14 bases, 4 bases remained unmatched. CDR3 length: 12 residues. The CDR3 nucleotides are TGTGCCAGCAGCTTGGCGGACAGGGTTGAGTTCTTC. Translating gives CASSLADRVEFF.

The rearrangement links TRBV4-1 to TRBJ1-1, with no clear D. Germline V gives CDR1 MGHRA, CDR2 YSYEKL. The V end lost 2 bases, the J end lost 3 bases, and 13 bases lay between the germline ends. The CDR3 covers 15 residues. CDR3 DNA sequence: TGCGCCAGCAGCCAACCCCGCGCTAGGGACACTGAAGCTTTCTTT. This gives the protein CASSQPRARDTEAFF.

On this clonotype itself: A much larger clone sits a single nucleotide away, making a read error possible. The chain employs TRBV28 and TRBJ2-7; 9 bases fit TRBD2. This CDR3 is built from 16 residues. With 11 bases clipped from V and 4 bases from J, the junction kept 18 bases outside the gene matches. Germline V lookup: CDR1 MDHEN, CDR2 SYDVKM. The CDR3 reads CAGTTPTGTSSYEQYF. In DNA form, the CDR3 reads TGTGCCGGCACCACACCAACCGGGACTAGCTCATACGAGCAGTACTTC.

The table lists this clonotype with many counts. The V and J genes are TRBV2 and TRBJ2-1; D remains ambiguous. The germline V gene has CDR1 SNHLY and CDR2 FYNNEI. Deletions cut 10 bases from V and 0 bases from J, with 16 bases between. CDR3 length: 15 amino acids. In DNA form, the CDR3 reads TGTGCCACCCAAGCTGAGGCAACCTCCTACAATGAGCAGTTCTTC. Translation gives CATQAEATSYNEQFF.

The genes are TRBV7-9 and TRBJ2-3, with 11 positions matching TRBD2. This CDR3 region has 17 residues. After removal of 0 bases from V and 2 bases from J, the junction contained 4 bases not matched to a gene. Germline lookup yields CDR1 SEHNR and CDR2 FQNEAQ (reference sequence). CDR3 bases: TGTGCCAGCAGCTTAGCGGGACTAGCGGAGTACACAGATACGCAGTATTTT. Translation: CASSLAGLAEYTDTQYF.

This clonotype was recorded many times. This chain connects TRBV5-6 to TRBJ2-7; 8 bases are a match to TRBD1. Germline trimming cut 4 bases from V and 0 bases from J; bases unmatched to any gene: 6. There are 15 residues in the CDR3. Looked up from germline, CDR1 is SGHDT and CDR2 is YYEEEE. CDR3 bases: TGTGCCAGCAGCACCAGGGGGCATTACTCCTACGAGCAGTACTTC. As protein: CASSTRGHYSYEQYF.

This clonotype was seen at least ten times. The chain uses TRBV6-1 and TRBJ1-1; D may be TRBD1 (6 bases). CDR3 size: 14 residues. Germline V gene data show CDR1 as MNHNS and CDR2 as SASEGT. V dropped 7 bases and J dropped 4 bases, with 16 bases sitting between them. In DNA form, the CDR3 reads TGTGCCAGCACCCTGGGGGCGGGGAGCACTGAAGCTTTCTTT. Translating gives CASTLGAGSTEAFF.

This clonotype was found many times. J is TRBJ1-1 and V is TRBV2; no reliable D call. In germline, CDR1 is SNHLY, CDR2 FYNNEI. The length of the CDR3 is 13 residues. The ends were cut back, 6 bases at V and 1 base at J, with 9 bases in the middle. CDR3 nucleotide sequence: TGTGCCAGCAGGCTTCAGTGGAACACTGAAGCTTTCTTT. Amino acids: CASRLQWNTEAFF.

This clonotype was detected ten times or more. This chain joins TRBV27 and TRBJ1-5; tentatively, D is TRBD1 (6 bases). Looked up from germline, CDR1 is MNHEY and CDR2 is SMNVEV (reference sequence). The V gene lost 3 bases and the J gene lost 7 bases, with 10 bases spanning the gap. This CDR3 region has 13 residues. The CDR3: CASSLRGSQPQHF. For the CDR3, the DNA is TGTGCCAGCAGTTTGAGGGGGTCCCAGCCCCAGCATTTT.

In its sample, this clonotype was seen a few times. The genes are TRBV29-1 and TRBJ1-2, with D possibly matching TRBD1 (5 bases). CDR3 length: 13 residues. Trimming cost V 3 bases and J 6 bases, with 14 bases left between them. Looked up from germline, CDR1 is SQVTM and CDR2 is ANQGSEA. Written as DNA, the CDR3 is TGCAGCGTTGAGAGGGGAGGAACTCATGGCTACACCTTC. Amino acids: CSVERGGTHGYTF.